This T cell receptor beta chain was obtained from a study of blood T cell repertoires in COVID-19. Germline CDR1 and CDR2: MNHEY and SVGEGT. The CDR3 has 14 residues. V dropped 5 bases and J dropped 2 bases, with 11 bases sitting between them. Profiled with immunoSEQ multiplex PCR; TCRdb holds only in-frame clones, not every one. The table lists about 160,000 clones, around four fifths of them singletons. The receptor comes from a woman aged 50 to 60 who had recovered from COVID-19. Sequencing was carried out using PBMCs or T cells enriched from blood (not recorded which). The rearrangement joins TRBV6-2 or TRBV6-3 to TRBJ2-3; tentative D call: TRBD1 (6 bases). The CDR3 DNA is TGTGCCAGCAGTAGACAGGAGATCACAGATACGCAGTATTTT. It translates to CASSRQEITDTQYF.